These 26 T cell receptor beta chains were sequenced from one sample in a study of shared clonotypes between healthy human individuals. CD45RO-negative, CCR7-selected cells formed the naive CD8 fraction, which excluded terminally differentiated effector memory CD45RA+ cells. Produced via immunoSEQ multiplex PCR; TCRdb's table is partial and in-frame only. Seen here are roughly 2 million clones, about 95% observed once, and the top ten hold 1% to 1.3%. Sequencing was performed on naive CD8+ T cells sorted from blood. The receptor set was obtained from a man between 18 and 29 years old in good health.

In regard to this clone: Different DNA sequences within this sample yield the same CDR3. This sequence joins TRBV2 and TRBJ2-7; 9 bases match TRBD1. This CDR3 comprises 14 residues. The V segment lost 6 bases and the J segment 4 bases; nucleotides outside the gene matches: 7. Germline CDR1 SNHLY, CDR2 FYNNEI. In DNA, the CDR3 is TGTGCCAGCAGACTACAGGGGGCATCGTACGAGCAGTACTTC. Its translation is CASRLQGASYEQYF. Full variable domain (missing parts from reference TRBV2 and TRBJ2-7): EPEVTQTPSHQVTQMGQEVILRCVPISNHLYFYWYRQILGQKVEFLVSFYNNEISEKSEIFDDQFSVERPDGSNFTLKIRSTKLEDSAMYFCASRLQGASYEQYFGPGTRLTVT.

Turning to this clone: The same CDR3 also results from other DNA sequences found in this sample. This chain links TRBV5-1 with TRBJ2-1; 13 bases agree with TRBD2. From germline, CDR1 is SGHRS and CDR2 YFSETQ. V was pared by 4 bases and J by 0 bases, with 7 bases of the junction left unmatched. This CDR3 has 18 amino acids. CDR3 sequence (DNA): TGCGCCAGCAGCCCGGGACTAGCGGGGCTTAGCTCCTACAATGAGCAGTTCTTC. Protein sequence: CASSPGLAGLSSYNEQFF.

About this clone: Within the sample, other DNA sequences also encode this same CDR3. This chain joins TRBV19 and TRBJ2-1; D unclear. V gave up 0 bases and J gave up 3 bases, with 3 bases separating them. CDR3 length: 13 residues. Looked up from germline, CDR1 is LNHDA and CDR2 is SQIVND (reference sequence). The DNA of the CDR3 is TGTGCCAGTAGTATAGACAGCTACAATGAGCAGTTCTTC. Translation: CASSIDSYNEQFF. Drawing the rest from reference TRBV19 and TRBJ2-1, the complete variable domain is DGGITQSPKYLFRKEGQNVTLSCEQNLNHDAMYWYRQDPGQGLRLIYYSQIVNDFQKGDIAEGYSVSREKKESFPLTVTSAQKNPTAFYLCASSIDSYNEQFFGPGTRLTVL.

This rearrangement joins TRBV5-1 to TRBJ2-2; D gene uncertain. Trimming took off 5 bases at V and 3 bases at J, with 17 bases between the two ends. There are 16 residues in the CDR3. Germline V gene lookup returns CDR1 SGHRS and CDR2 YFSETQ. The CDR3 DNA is TGCGCCAGCAGGTTGACCTCTTTGGTTTACACCGGGGAGCTGTTTTTT. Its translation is CASRLTSLVYTGELFF.

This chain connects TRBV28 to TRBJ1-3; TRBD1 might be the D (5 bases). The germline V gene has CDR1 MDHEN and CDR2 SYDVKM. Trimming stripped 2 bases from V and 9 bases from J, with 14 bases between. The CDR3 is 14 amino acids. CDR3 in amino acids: CASSLRTPQGTIYF. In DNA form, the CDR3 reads TGTGCCAGCAGTTTAAGAACGCCCCAGGGCACCATATATTTT. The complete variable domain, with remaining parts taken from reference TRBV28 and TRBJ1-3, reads DVKVTQSSRYLVKRTGEKVFLECVQDMDHENMFWYRQDPGLGLRLIYFSYDVKMKEKGDIPEGYSVSREKKERFSLILESASTNQTSMYLCASSLRTPQGTIYFGEGSWLTVV.

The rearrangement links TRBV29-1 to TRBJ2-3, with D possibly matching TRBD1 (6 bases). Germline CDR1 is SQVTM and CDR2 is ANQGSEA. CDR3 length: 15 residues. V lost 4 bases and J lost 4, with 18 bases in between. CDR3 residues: CSVVWPPGASDTQYF. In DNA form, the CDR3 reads TGCAGCGTTGTATGGCCCCCAGGGGCGTCAGATACGCAGTATTTT.

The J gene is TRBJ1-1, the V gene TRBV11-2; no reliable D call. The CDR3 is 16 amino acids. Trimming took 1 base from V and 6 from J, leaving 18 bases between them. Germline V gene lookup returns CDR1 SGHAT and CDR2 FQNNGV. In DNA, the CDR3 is TGTGCCAGCAGCTTAGGGAGGGCCACTCTCAACGCTGAAGCTTTCTTT. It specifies CASSLGRATLNAEAFF.

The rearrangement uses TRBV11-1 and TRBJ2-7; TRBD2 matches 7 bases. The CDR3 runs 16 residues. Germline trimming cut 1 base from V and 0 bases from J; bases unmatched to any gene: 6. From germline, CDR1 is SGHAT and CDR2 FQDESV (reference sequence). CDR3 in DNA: TGTGCCAGCAGCTTAGGGGCTAGCGGCCCCTCCTACGAGCAGTACTTC. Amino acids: CASSLGASGPSYEQYF. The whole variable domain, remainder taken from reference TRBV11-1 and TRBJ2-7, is EAEVAQSPRYKITEKSQAVAFWCDPISGHATLYWYRQILGQGPELLVQFQDESVVDDSQLPKDRFSAERLKGVDSTLKIQPAELGDSAMYLCASSLGASGPSYEQYFGPGTRLTVT.

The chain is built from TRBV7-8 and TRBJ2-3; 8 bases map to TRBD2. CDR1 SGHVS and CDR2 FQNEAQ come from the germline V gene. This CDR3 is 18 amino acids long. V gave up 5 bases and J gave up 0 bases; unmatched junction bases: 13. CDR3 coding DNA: TGTGCCAGCAGCGTTATGCTAGCGGGTTTGTCTAGCACAGATACGCAGTATTTT. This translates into CASSVMLAGLSSTDTQYF.

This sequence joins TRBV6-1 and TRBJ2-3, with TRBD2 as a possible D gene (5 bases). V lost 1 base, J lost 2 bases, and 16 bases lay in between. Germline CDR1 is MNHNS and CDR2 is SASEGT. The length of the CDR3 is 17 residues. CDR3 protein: CASSEESSPFSTDTQYF. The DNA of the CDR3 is TGTGCCAGCAGTGAAGAATCTAGCCCCTTTTCCACAGATACGCAGTATTTT.

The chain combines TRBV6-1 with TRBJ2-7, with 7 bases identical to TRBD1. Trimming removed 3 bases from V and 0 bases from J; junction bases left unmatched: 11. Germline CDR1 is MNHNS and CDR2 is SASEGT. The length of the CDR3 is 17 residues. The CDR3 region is CASSDILVKGASYEQYF. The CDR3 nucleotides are TGTGCCAGCAGTGATATCCTGGTAAAGGGGGCCTCCTACGAGCAGTACTTC.

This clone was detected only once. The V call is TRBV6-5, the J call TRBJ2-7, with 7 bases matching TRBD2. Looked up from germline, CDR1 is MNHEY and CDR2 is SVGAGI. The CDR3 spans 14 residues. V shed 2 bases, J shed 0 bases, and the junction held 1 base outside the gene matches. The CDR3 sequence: CASSYGTTSYEQYF. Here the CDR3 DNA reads TGTGCCAGCAGTTACGGGACTACCTCCTACGAGCAGTACTTC.

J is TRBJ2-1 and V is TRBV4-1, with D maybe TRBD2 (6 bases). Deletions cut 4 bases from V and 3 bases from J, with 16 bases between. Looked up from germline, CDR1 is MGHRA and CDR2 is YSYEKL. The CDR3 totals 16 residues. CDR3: CASSLETSLSYNEQFF. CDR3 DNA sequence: TGCGCCAGCAGCCTCGAGACTAGTCTAAGCTACAATGAGCAGTTCTTC.

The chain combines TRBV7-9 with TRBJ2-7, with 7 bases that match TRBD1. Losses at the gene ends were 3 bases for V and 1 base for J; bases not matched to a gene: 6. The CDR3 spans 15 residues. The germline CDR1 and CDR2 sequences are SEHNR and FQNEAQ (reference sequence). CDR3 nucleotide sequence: TGTGCCAGCAGCTTTTTGGACAGGCCGTCCTACGAGCAGTACTTC. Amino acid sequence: CASSFLDRPSYEQYF.

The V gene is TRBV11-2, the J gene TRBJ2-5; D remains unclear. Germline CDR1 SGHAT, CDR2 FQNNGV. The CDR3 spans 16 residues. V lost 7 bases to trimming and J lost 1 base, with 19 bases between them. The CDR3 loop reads CASTETVAFGQETQYF. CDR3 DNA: TGTGCCAGCACCGAAACCGTTGCCTTTGGCCAAGAGACCCAGTACTTC.

Here the CDR3 DNA reads TGTGCCAGCAGTCCAAACGGGATGCCTTCCTACGAGCAGTACTTC. It encodes CASSPNGMPSYEQYF. J is TRBJ2-7 and V is TRBV27; D perhaps matches TRBD2 (5 bases). Germline-derived CDR1 and CDR2 are MNHEY and SMNVEV (reference sequence). The V end was cut by 5 bases, the J end by 1 base, with 15 bases between. CDR3 length: 15 amino acids.

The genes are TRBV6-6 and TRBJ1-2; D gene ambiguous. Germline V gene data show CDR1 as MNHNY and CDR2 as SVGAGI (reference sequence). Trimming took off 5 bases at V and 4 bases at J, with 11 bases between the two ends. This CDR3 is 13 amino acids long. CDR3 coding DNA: TGTGCCAGCAGTACGGACGGATCCTATGGCTACACCTTC. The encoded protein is CASSTDGSYGYTF.

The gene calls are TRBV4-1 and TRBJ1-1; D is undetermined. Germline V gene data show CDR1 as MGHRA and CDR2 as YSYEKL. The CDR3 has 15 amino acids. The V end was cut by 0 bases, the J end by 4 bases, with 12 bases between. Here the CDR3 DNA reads TGCGCCAGCAGCCAAGAAGCAGAGGCAATCACTGAAGCTTTCTTT. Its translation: CASSQEAEAITEAFF.

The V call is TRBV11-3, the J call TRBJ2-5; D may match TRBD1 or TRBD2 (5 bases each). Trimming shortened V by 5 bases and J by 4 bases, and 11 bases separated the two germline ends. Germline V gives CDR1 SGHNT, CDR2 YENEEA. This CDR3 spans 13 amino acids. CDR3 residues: CASSATGGETQYF. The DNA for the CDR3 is TGTGCCAGCAGCGCTACAGGAGGAGAGACCCAGTACTTC.

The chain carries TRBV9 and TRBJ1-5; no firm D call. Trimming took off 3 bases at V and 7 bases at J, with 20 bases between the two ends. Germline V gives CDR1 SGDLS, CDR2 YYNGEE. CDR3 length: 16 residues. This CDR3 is CASSAEEGNPNQPQHF. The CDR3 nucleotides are TGTGCCAGCAGCGCCGAGGAAGGGAACCCGAACCAGCCCCAGCATTTT.

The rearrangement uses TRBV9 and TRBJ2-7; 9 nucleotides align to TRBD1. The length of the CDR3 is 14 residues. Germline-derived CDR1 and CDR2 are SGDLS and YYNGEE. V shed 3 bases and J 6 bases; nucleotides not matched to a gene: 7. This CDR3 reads CASSGGTGSTEQYF. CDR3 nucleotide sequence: TGTGCCAGCAGCGGGGGGACAGGGTCGACCGAGCAGTACTTC.

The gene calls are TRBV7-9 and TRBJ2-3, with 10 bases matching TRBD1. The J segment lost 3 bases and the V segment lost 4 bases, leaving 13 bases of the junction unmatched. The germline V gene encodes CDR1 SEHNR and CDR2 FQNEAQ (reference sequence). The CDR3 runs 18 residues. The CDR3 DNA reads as TGTGCCAGCAGCTACGAGACCGGGACAGGGGTTTCAACAGATACGCAGTATTTT. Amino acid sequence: CASSYETGTGVSTDTQYF.

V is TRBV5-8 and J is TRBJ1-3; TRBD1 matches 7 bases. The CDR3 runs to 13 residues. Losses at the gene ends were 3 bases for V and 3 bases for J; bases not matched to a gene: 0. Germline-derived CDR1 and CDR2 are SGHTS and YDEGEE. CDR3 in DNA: TGTGCCAGCAGCTCAGGGGGTGGAAACACCATATATTTT. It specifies CASSSGGGNTIYF.

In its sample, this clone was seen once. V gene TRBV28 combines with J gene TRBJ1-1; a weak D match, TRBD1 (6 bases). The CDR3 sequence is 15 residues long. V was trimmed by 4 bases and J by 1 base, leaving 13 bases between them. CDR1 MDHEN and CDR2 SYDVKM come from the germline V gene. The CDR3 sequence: CASSSVGQKNTEAFF. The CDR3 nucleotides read TGTGCCAGCAGTTCAGTCGGACAGAAGAACACTGAAGCTTTCTTT.

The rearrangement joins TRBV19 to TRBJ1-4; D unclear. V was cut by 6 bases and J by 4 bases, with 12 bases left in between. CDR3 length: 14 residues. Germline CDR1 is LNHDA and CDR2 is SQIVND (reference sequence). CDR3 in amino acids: CASSVNRGNEKLFF. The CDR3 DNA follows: TGTGCCAGTAGCGTGAATCGAGGTAATGAAAAACTGTTTTTT. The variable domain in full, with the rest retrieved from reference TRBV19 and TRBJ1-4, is DGGITQSPKYLFRKEGQNVTLSCEQNLNHDAMYWYRQDPGQGLRLIYYSQIVNDFQKGDIAEGYSVSREKKESFPLTVTSAQKNPTAFYLCASSVNRGNEKLFFGSGTQLSVL.

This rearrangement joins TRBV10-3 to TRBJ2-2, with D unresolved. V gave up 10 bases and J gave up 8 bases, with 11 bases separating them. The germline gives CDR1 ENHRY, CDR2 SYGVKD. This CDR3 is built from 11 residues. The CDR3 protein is CATQEAGELFF. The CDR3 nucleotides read TGTGCCACTCAAGAAGCAGGGGAGCTGTTTTTT.